This T cell receptor (beta chain) stems from a study of human T cells and chemical hapten exposure. The study's findings and limits: Once DPC sensitization occurred, TCRs above 1 in 1000 frequency showed no change.

Time point meaning: healthy volunteer bleed at 2 weeks. Total RNA extraction was carried out from unfractionated whole blood. Trimming removed 0 bases at V and 1 base at J, with 19 bases between. The CDR3 extends over 18 amino acids. Germline-derived CDR1 and CDR2 are SGHRS and YFSETQ. Many counts were recorded for this clonotype. Its antigen is still unknown. Unique molecular identifiers were linked by the library to individual cDNA molecules. In the study's own analysis: Sequenced samples showed a median of around 100,000 TCRs each, with counts running from about 20,000 to 690,000. One entry per CDR3 protein results from TCRdb running MiXCR on the RACE reads. The V and J calls were not made by the authors but by TCRdb's processing. Of roughly 130,000 distinct CDR3 sequences in the sample, about 9.4% were seen once.

Sequenced material: whole blood. This clonotype originated in a male donor in good health. Some clones in this sample may be carry-over from other donors' samples. The rearrangement joins TRBV5-1 to TRBJ1-2; D might be TRBD1 (6 bases). The CDR3: CASSLGTGTRKINYGYTF. CDR3 bases: TGCGCCAGCAGCTTGGGAACCGGGACACGAAAGATTAACTATGGCTACACCTTC.